This TCR beta chain is drawn from a study of shared T cell receptors in the human thymus. The V and J ends lost 0 bases and 3 bases, in that order; junction bases with no gene match: 5. Germline CDR1 and CDR2: SQVTM and ANQGSEA. The CDR3 totals 15 residues. TCRdb's copy holds only in-frame clones and misses some; the assay was immunoSEQ multiplex PCR. The table includes over 450,000 clones, 75% to 80% detected once. The sample was also reused in another study, on human thymus T cells.

The clonotype was recovered from a boy in the first two years of life with a congenital heart defect. Material for sequencing was thymocytes. The chain combines TRBV29-1 with TRBJ2-1; 7 nucleotides match TRBD1. CDR3: CSVEDPRQGYNEQFF. In DNA, the CDR3 is TGCAGCGTTGAAGATCCTAGACAGGGCTACAATGAGCAGTTCTTC.